This TCR beta chain derives from a study of control samples from healthy donors and cancer patients. Here immunoSEQ multiplex PCR was the method, and the copy in TCRdb shows in-frame clones only, minus some. The table lists 100,000 to 150,000 clones, about nine tenths of them singletons. CDR3 size: 13 residues. Germline V lookup: CDR1 SGHTA, CDR2 FQGNSA. The V end was cut by 5 bases, the J end by 1 base, with 8 bases between. Sequencing was done on a sample of blood. The rearrangement uses TRBV7-2 and TRBJ1-1; tentatively, D is TRBD1 (6 bases). This receptor was obtained from a man aged 35-49 years in good health. The CDR3 DNA reads TGTGCCAGCAGCGAGGGGGGGAACACTGAAGCTTTCTTT. This encodes CASSEGGNTEAFF.